A selection of T cell receptor beta chains follows, all from one sample in a study of cytomegalovirus exposure and HLA in healthy donors. Only in-frame clones appear in the TCRdb table, and some are missing; sequencing was by immunoSEQ multiplex PCR. The data show approximately 150,000 clones, about 87% seen once. The sequencing sample was made of PBMCs. Every receptor here comes from a man aged 18 to 30 in good health and CMV-seropositive. CDR3s include the opening cysteine and the closing phenylalanine or tryptophan.

>11|TRBV20-1|TRBJ1-2
CSARDQGGYTF
>15|TRBV5-6|TRBJ2-1
CASSLAGVRNNEQFF
>13|TRBV2|TRBJ2-1
CASSERTSGMQFF
>17|TRBV10-3|TRBJ1-1
CAISAHRDRASNTEAFF
>14|TRBV19|TRBJ1-5
CASSIFGESQPQHF
>13|TRBV27|TRBJ1-2
CASSSAVGYGYTF
>16|TRBV7-2|TRBJ2-1
CASSLVASGGAGEQFF
>15|TRBV6-6|TRBJ2-7
CASSYSGDSSYEQYF
>16|TRBV9|TRBJ2-1
CASSVFKLAGADEQFF
>13|TRBV6-5|TRBJ1-2
CASSGRGEYGYTF
>13|TRBV5-1|TRBJ2-1
CASSFNFWNEQFF
>10|TRBV29-1|TRBJ2-5
CSVAGETQYF
>13|TRBV27|TRBJ2-5
CASSPSWSETQYF
>14|TRBV6-5|TRBJ2-3
CASMAGGSTDTQYF
>14|TRBV19|TRBJ1-5
CATAARRGNQPQHF
>14|TRBV7-9|TRBJ2-7
CAGVRRDEDYEQYF
>13|TRBV7-2|TRBJ2-2
CASSLGGAGELFF
>15|TRBV19|TRBJ1-2
CASSISTGSGSGYTF
>15|TRBV5-1|TRBJ2-1
CASSLSGTGRREQFF
>14|TRBV30|TRBJ2-2
CASVGLAATGELFF
>14|TRBV2|TRBJ1-1
CASSEWGMNTEAFF
>16|TRBV7-9|TRBJ2-7
CASSLPAGSNNYEQYF
>15|TRBV5-4|TRBJ2-1
CASSSVPGSYNEQFF
>20|TRBV5-1|TRBJ1-3
CASSKTPQGANHNSGNTIYF
>17|TRBV5-1|TRBJ2-5
CASNAQYGTPTGETQYF
>13|TRBV6-5|TRBJ1-6
CASKIQKNSPLHF
>13|TRBV30|TRBJ1-2
CAWRPGRREGYTF
>12|TRBV2|TRBJ1-2
CASTERGYGYTF
>15|TRBV6-5|TRBJ1-1
CASSYSTGFETEAFF
>15|TRBV9|TRBJ2-7
CASSPQGRAYYEQYF
>14|TRBV7-8|TRBJ2-7
CASLKGGNSYEQYF
>13|TRBV18|TRBJ2-1
CASSPRSGNEQFF
>13|TRBV7-3|TRBJ2-2
CASSLLNTGELFF
>13|TRBV30|TRBJ1-1
CAWNSFRGTEAFF
>15|TRBV7-9|TRBJ1-1
CASSLHLPGDSEAFF
>16|TRBV7-8|TRBJ1-4
CASSLGSGLRNEKLFF
>13|TRBV18|TRBJ1-2
CASSPGQSYGYTF
>16|TRBV19|TRBJ2-5
CASSIRDYQSRETQYF
>13|TRBV2|TRBJ2-5
CASSERGRETQYF
>13|TRBV19|TRBJ2-7
CASSPTQAYEQYF
>12|TRBV2|TRBJ1-2
CASGGLAFGYTF
>16|TRBV18|TRBJ1-1
CASSPSDRGRNTEAFF
>15|TRBV5-4|TRBJ2-7
CASSLVYASSYEQYF
>15|TRBV6-4|TRBJ2-3
CASSDSSGGADTQYF
>14|TRBV5-1|TRBJ2-5
CASRPGGYQETQYF
>18|TRBV7-9|TRBJ2-6
CASSITDRLGAGANVLTF
>11|TRBV28|TRBJ2-2
CASSPTGELFF
>16|TRBV15|TRBJ1-4
CATSRDTGAMGEKLFF
>17|TRBV5-1|TRBJ2-3
CASSPRVKRGAGDTQYF
>16|TRBV6-6|TRBJ2-7
CASSSPRTSVSYEQYF
>17|TRBV11-2|TRBJ1-5
CASSLVGFGQGNQPQHF
>13|TRBV2|TRBJ1-2
CASSVVPHYGYTF